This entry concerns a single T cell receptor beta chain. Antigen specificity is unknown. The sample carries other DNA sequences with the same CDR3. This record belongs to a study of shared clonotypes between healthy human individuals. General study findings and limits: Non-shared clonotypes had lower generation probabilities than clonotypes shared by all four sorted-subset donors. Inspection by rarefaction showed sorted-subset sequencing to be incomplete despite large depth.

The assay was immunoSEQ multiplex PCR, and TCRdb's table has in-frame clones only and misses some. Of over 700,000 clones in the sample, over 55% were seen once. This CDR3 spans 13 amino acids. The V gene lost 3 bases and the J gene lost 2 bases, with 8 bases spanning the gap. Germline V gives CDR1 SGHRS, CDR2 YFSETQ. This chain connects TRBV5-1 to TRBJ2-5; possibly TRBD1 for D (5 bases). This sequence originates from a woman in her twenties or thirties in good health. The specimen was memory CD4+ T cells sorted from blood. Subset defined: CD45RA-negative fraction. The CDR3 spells CASSSQGQETQYF. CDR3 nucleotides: TGCGCCAGCAGCTCTCAGGGACAAGAGACCCAGTACTTC.